Presented here are 28 T cell receptor beta chains from one specimen sequenced in a study of neurological immune-mediated disorders. TCRdb itself ran the 5' RACE reads through MiXCR, one entry per CDR3 protein. The repertoire holds nearly 45,000 distinct CDR3 sequences, with roughly 12% as singletons. The sample was PBMCs. These receptors originate from a female donor in good health.

This clonotype was observed many times. V is TRBV29-1 and J is TRBJ2-7, with unresolved D. Trimming pared 7 bases from V and 3 bases from J, leaving 10 bases between. This CDR3 spans 11 amino acids. CDR1 and CDR2 from the germline V gene are SQVTM and ANQGSEA. The CDR3 nucleotides read TGCAGCGGGGGTGAGGACTACGAGCAGTACTTC. Amino acids: CSGGEDYEQYF.

This clonotype was counted at least ten times. The CDR3 DNA reads as TGTGCCAGCAGCCAACTTAATTCACCCCTCCACTTT. It codes for CASSQLNSPLHF. The rearrangement joins TRBV3-1 to TRBJ1-6, with D hard to call. Trimming took off 2 bases at V and 6 bases at J, with 2 bases between the two ends. The CDR3 loop spans 12 amino acids. Germline V gene sequence: CDR1 LGHDT, CDR2 YNNKEL (reference sequence).

This clonotype was seen ten or more times. This chain uses TRBV5-1 with TRBJ2-2; TRBD1 aligns across 7 bases. J gave up 1 base and V 4 bases, and 4 bases lay outside the gene matches. Germline assignment: CDR1 SGHRS and CDR2 YFSETQ. The CDR3 runs 15 residues. The CDR3 is CASSTGDMNTGELFF. As DNA, the CDR3 is TGCGCCAGCAGCACAGGGGATATGAACACCGGGGAGCTGTTTTTT.

Ten or more counts support this clonotype. The chain links TRBV3-1 to TRBJ2-1; possibly TRBD1 for D (6 bases). Trimming removed 3 bases from V and 12 bases from J, with 12 bases in between. CDR1 is LGHDT and CDR2 is YNNKEL in the germline V gene (reference sequence). CDR3 length equals 12 residues. DNA for the CDR3: TGTGCCAGCAGCCAGACCGGGACACTGCAGTTCTTC. Protein product: CASSQTGTLQFF.

The chain carries TRBV7-8 and TRBJ2-7; TRBD1 might be the D (5 bases). The DNA end favors TRBJ2-5, so the J call may be wrong. This CDR3 region has 17 residues. Germline loops: CDR1 SGHVS, CDR2 FQNEAQ. In DNA form, the CDR3 reads TGTGCCAGCAGCTTAGCCGGAGTAGTTAGGGGCCAAGAGACCCAGTACTTC. It specifies CASSLAGVVRGQETQYF.

CDR3 residues: CASSQAGTSTYEQYF. CDR3 coding DNA: TGTGCCAGCTCACAAGCCGGGACTAGCACCTACGAGCAGTACTTC. This sequence joins TRBV18 and TRBJ2-7, with 9 bases aligning to TRBD2. There are 15 residues in the CDR3. Germline-derived CDR1 and CDR2 are KGHSH and LQKENI. Trimming cost V 4 bases and J 2 bases; bases outside gene matches: 6.

This clonotype was recorded at least ten times. The chain recombines TRBV11-2 with TRBJ2-1; D is ambiguous. V lost 5 bases and J 7 bases, leaving 6 bases between the germline ends. CDR1 and CDR2 from the germline V gene are SGHAT and FQNNGV. This CDR3 has 11 residues. CDR3 amino acids: CASSKTNEQFF. In nucleotides, the CDR3 is TGTGCCAGCAGCAAGACGAATGAGCAGTTCTTC.

There are many counts of this clonotype. V gene TRBV12-3 or TRBV12-4 combines with J gene TRBJ2-1, with TRBD2 matching over 7 bases. The CDR3 contains 15 residues. V trimming: 7 bases; J trimming: 6 bases; junction bases outside the gene matches: 12. The CDR3 spells CASNLDGTKGNEQFF. The CDR3 region has the DNA TGTGCCAGCAACCTGGACGGGACTAAGGGCAATGAGCAGTTCTTC.

Note on this clonotype: This may arise from a read error, as a much more abundant clone is one base away. CDR3 region: CASTNPGQTNTEAFF. In DNA form, the CDR3 reads TGTGCCAGTACAAACCCTGGACAAACGAACACTGAAGCTTTCTTT. The chain links TRBV19 to TRBJ1-1, with a tentative D call TRBD1 (5 bases). This CDR3 comprises 15 residues. The germline CDR1 and CDR2 sequences are LNHDA and SQIVND (reference sequence). Trimming removed 7 bases from V and 1 base from J, with 16 bases in between.

By share of the sample, this clonotype is large. This rearrangement joins TRBV12-3 or TRBV12-4 to TRBJ2-5; a possible D gene is TRBD2 (5 bases). This CDR3 is 13 amino acids long. V shed 6 bases and J shed 4 bases, with 12 bases lying between them. The CDR3 coding sequence is TGTGCCAGCAGCCCGGCCGAGGGAGAGACCCAGTACTTC. Its translation: CASSPAEGETQYF.

The table lists this clonotype with many counts. This chain joins TRBV7-2 and TRBJ2-3, with 12 bases matching TRBD1. V lost 5 bases, J lost 7 bases, and 7 bases stayed unmatched. This CDR3 is built from 15 residues. The germline CDR1 and CDR2 sequences are SGHTA and FQGNSA. CDR3 loop: CASSTGTGGRNTQYF. CDR3 nucleotides: TGTGCCAGCAGCACCGGGACAGGGGGCCGTAATACGCAGTATTTT.

This clonotype is a singleton in its sample. The CDR3 loop is CASSFSGQGGVEQFF. The CDR3 coding sequence is TGCGCCAGCAGCTTCTCGGGACAGGGCGGAGTTGAGCAGTTCTTC. This sequence joins TRBV5-1 and TRBJ2-1; TRBD1 aligns across 9 bases. The CDR3 totals 15 residues. V was clipped by 2 bases and J by 9 bases; unmatched bases: 9. Germline CDR1 is SGHRS and CDR2 is YFSETQ.

This clonotype was detected many times. This sequence joins TRBV20-1 and TRBJ2-7, with a possible D match to TRBD2 (5 bases). The CDR3 sequence is 13 residues long. Germline V gene data show CDR1 as DFQATT and CDR2 as SNEGSKA (reference sequence). Trimming shortened V by 1 base and J by 6 bases, and 13 bases separated the two germline ends. This CDR3 is CSARVTRGSEQYF. The CDR3 DNA reads TGCAGTGCTAGAGTGACCCGGGGATCCGAGCAGTACTTC.

This clonotype has at least ten counts. J is TRBJ2-3 and V is TRBV7-2; 16 positions agree with TRBD2. CDR3 length equals 19 residues. The germline V gene has CDR1 SGHTA and CDR2 FQGNSA. With 4 bases clipped from V and 0 bases from J, the junction kept 7 bases outside the gene matches. In DNA, the CDR3 is TGTGCCAGCAGCTCCCCCGGGACTAGCGGGAGGGGGAGCACAGATACGCAGTATTTT. It codes for CASSSPGTSGRGSTDTQYF.

V gene TRBV19 combines with J gene TRBJ2-2; tentatively, D is TRBD1 (7 bases). The ends were cut back, 5 bases at V and 4 bases at J, with 11 bases in the middle. This CDR3 spans 14 amino acids. Germline V gives CDR1 LNHDA, CDR2 SQIVND (reference sequence). CDR3 nucleotide sequence: TGTGCCAGTAGTTCTCAGGGGGGCACCGGGGAGCTGTTTTTT. Protein product: CASSSQGGTGELFF.

This clonotype has just a few counts. The CDR3 protein is CASSPTGFQETQYF. CDR3 DNA: TGTGCCAGCAGCCCGACAGGGTTTCAAGAGACCCAGTACTTC. This chain links TRBV7-6 with TRBJ2-5; TRBD1 aligns across 7 bases. V dropped 5 bases and J dropped 2; count of bases not matched to a gene: 5. Germline values: CDR1 SGHVS, CDR2 FNYEAQ. CDR3 length: 14 amino acids.

This clonotype showed up many times. J is TRBJ2-1 and V is TRBV5-1, with 7 positions matching TRBD2. Trimming at V came to 0 bases and at J to 4 bases, leaving 13 bases not matched to a gene. The CDR3 has 18 amino acids. In germline, CDR1 is SGHRS, CDR2 YFSETQ. CDR3 DNA sequence: TGCGCCAGCAGCTTGGATTTGGGGGGGGTGGGCCCATACAATGAGCAGTTCTTC. Its translation is CASSLDLGGVGPYNEQFF.

This clonotype was seen repeatedly, ten times or more. The rearrangement links TRBV27 to TRBJ1-2; 8 nucleotides agree with TRBD1. Germline V gene lookup returns CDR1 MNHEY and CDR2 SMNVEV (reference sequence). This CDR3 contains 15 residues. The J segment lost 4 bases and the V segment lost 6 bases, leaving 10 bases of the junction unmatched. The CDR3 DNA is TGTGCCAGCAGGGAAGCCCTGGACAGGGTCTATGGCTACACCTTC. Its protein is CASREALDRVYGYTF.

The chain combines TRBV5-1 with TRBJ2-1; TRBD2 matches at 13 bases. The CDR3 consists of 15 residues. Germline CDR1 and CDR2: SGHRS and YFSETQ. Germline trimming cut 4 bases from V and 8 bases from J; bases unmatched to any gene: 6. The CDR3 bases are TGCGCCAGCAGCCAAACTAGCGGGGGGGCCCATGAGCAGTTCTTC. The encoded protein is CASSQTSGGAHEQFF. The complete variable domain, with remaining parts taken from reference TRBV5-1 and TRBJ2-1, reads KAGVTQTPRYLIKTRGQQVTLSCSPISGHRSVSWYQQTPGQGLQFLFEYFSETQRNKGNFPGRFSGRQFSNSRSEMNVSTLELGDSALYLCASSQTSGGAHEQFFGPGTRLTVL.

This clonotype was recorded many times. The chain carries TRBV5-1 and TRBJ2-6; a weak D match, TRBD2 (5 bases). Germline V lookup: CDR1 SGHRS, CDR2 YFSETQ. CDR3 length: 16 amino acids. V lost 2 bases and J 0 bases, leaving 9 bases between the germline ends. The CDR3 loop reads CASSLSTTSGANVLTF. The CDR3 coding sequence is TGCGCCAGCAGCTTATCGACTACCTCTGGGGCCAACGTCCTGACTTTC.

The V gene is TRBV5-5, the J gene TRBJ2-3; 9 bases are a match to TRBD2. Germline CDR1 SGHKS, CDR2 YYEKEE (reference sequence). The length of the CDR3 is 15 residues. Trimming removed 4 bases from V and 6 bases from J; junction bases left unmatched: 9. In nucleotides, the CDR3 is TGTGCCAGCAGCCCTTTGGCGGGAGGGTCCGATACGCAGTATTTT. Translation: CASSPLAGGSDTQYF.

This clonotype was recorded at least ten times. The chain recombines TRBV12-3 or TRBV12-4 with TRBJ2-7, with D perhaps TRBD1 (6 bases). V lost 6 bases and J 2 bases, leaving 14 bases between the germline ends. The CDR3 totals 14 residues. The CDR3 nucleotides are TGTGCCAGCAGGGGGGCAGAACCACCCTACGAGCAGTACTTC. It encodes CASRGAEPPYEQYF.

This clonotype has ten or more counts. V gene TRBV28 combines with J gene TRBJ2-4; D might be TRBD2 (5 bases). Germline CDR1 and CDR2: MDHEN and SYDVKM. The CDR3 consists of 15 residues. V shed 8 bases and J shed 0 bases, with 14 bases lying between them. The DNA of the CDR3 is TGTGCCAGCTGTGGGTCCGGGGTAGCCAAAAACATTCAGTACTTC. Protein: CASCGSGVAKNIQYF.

Many counts were recorded for this clonotype. J is TRBJ2-1 and V is TRBV5-1, with D perhaps TRBD1 (6 bases). V lost 4 bases and J 0 bases, leaving 11 bases between the germline ends. Germline assignment: CDR1 SGHRS and CDR2 YFSETQ. This CDR3 region has 15 residues. CDR3 in DNA: TGCGCCAGCAGCACCTGGACAGACTCCTACAATGAGCAGTTCTTC. It codes for CASSTWTDSYNEQFF.

This clonotype was seen repeatedly, ten times or more. The gene calls are TRBV12-3 or TRBV12-4 and TRBJ1-6; 7 positions match TRBD1. The CDR3 sequence is 13 residues long. The V and J ends lost 6 bases and 8 bases, in that order; junction bases with no gene match: 4. The CDR3 bases are TGTGCCAGCAGACGGACAGGTGATTCACCCCTCCACTTT. This gives the protein CASRRTGDSPLHF.

This clonotype came up a few times. The chain links TRBV12-3 or TRBV12-4 to TRBJ1-2; 7 bases match TRBD1. The CDR3 has 14 residues. Germline trimming cut 5 bases from V and 4 bases from J; bases unmatched to any gene: 7. This chain's CDR3 is CASSRDSYFYGYTF. CDR3 DNA sequence: TGTGCCAGCAGTAGGGACAGTTACTTCTATGGCTACACCTTC.

This clonotype was seen repeatedly, ten times or more. The genes are TRBV6-2 or TRBV6-3 and TRBJ1-1; D ambiguous. The germline V and J ends were trimmed by 4 bases and 1 base, with 7 bases remaining between them. From germline, CDR1 is MNHEY and CDR2 SVGEGT. The CDR3 covers 13 residues. CDR3 residues: CASSFWGNTEAFF. DNA for the CDR3: TGTGCCAGCAGTTTTTGGGGGAACACTGAAGCTTTCTTT.

This clonotype was seen many times. CDR3 amino acids: CASSVAWGQETQYF. In nucleotides, the CDR3 is TGTGCCAGCAGCGTAGCGTGGGGACAAGAGACCCAGTACTTC. The rearrangement links TRBV9 to TRBJ2-5; no definite D call. Per germline, CDR1 SGDLS and CDR2 YYNGEE. The V end lost 0 bases, the J end lost 2 bases, and 8 bases lay between the germline ends. There are 14 residues in the CDR3.